The sample holds a few counts of the clone carrying this TCR beta chain. Its cognate antigen is unknown. This entry belongs to a study of neurological immune-mediated disorders. Time point defined: longitudinal time-point 1 (baseline). Unsorted libraries were prepared from 2 million PBMCs held at -80 C. Germline V gene data show CDR1 as MNHNS and CDR2 as SASEGT. The CDR3 runs 15 residues. Trimming left V 5 bases short and J 6 bases short, with 20 bases between. The cDNA was generated by 5'RACE with 10-nucleotide random UMIs. TCRdb itself ran the 5' RACE reads through MiXCR, one entry per CDR3 protein. The table shows approximately 49,000 distinct CDR3 sequences, with over 8% occurring only once. General observations from the study: The level of TCR clonal expansion was highest in patients with HTLV-1-associated myelopathy and lowest in multiple sclerosis, where it fell below the level seen in healthy controls.

The sample was PBMCs. V usage is TRBV6-1 and J usage is TRBJ2-7; possible D gene TRBD2, 6 bases. This TCR was sampled from a woman aged 40 to 50 in good health. The CDR3 nucleotides are TGTGCCAGCAGTTCCGGATCCACAAGGACTATCGAGCAGTACTTC. It codes for CASSSGSTRTIEQYF.